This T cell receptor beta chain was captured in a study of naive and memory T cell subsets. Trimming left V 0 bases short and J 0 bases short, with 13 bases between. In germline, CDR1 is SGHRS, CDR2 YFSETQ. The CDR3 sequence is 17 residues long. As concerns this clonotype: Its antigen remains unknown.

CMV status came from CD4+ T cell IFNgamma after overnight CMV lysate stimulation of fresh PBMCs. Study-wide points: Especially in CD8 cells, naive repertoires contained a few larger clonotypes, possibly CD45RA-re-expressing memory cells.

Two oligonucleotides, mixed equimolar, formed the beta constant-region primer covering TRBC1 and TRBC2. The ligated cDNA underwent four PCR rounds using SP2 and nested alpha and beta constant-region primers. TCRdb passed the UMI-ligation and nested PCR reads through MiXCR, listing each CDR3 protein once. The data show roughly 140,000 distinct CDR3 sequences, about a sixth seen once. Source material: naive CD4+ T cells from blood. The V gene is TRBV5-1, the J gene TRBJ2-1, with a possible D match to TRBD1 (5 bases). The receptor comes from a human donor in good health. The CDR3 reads CASSLAVRTNSYNEQFF. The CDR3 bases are TGCGCCAGCAGCTTGGCCGTCCGGACAAACTCCTACAATGAGCAGTTCTTC.